This T cell receptor beta chain was captured in a study of beta chain features in type 1 diabetes. Whole-study findings and limits: Shorter TCRB CDR3s, moderately but significantly so, were found in Type 1 diabetes patients in all four CD4+ subsets. The question of HLA type influencing TCRB rearrangement was one that remained unresolved here.

Sorted populations all exceeded 98% purity. Reverse transcription of all isolated RNA meant that expressed TCRB transcripts were sequenced. Clones were read by immunoSEQ multiplex PCR, and TCRdb kept only the in-frame ones, dropping some. The sample yields around 500,000 clones, roughly 10% seen once. Germline V gene data show CDR1 as SGHTA and CDR2 as FQGTGA. This CDR3 is built from 14 residues. Trimming removed 6 bases from V and 5 bases from J; junction bases left unmatched: 7. This clone was counted between two and nine times. Its antigen is not identified. The V gene is TRBV7-3, the J gene TRBJ2-1; 7 bases are shared with TRBD1. The sample comprised naive CD4+ T cells from blood. The source of this sequence is a woman aged 18-30 years in good health. The CDR3 reads CASRPGQANNEQFF. DNA for the CDR3: TGTGCCAGCAGACCTGGACAGGCTAACAATGAGCAGTTCTTC.